This T cell receptor beta chain was sequenced for a study of blood T cell repertoires in COVID-19. Study-level background: Collection of acute and convalescent COVID-19 samples took place in the United States, Italy and Spain.

From germline, CDR1 is MNHNS and CDR2 SASEGT. The CDR3 runs to 14 residues. V lost 1 base and J 2 bases, leaving 9 bases between the germline ends. The Seattle patients joined while their infection was active and were tracked longitudinally afterward. Authors' methods: Estimation of nucleated cell counts relied on the amplification of reference gene primers. Sequenced by immunoSEQ multiplex PCR; TCRdb stores in-frame clones only, minus some. The DNA was the basis for D and trimming; V, J and clone size are from that table. This table holds around 310,000 clones, around 90% found once. The clonotype originates from a woman between 35 and 50 years old with COVID-19, enrolled during active disease. Sequenced sample: peripheral blood. This chain uses TRBV6-1 with TRBJ2-7, with D possibly TRBD1 on 5 matching bases. Here the CDR3 DNA reads TGTGCCAGCAGTGAAGGGGGCCGAGCCTACGAGCAGTACTTC. This encodes CASSEGGRAYEQYF.